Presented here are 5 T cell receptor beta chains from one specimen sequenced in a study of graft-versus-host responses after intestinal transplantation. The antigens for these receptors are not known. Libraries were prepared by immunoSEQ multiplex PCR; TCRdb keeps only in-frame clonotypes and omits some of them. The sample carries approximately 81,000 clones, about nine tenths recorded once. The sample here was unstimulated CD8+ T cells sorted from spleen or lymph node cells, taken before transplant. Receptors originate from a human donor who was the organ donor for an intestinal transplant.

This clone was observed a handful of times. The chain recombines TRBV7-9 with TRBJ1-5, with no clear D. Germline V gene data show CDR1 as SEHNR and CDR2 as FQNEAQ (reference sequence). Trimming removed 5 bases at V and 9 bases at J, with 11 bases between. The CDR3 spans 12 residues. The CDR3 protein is CASSRGLRPQHF. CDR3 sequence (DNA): TGTGCCAGCAGCCGAGGTTTACGGCCCCAGCATTTT.

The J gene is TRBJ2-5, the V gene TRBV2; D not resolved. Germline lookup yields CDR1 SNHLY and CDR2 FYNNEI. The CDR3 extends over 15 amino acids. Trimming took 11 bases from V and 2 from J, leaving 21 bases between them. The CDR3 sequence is CALPRYTVRQETQYF. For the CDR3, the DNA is TGTGCCTTGCCGCGATACACAGTCCGGCAAGAGACCCAGTACTTC.

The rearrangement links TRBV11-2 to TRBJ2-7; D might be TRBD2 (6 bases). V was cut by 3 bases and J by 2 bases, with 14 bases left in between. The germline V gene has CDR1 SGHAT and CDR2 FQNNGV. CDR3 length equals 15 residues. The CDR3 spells CASSFYFGSPYEQYF. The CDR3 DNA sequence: TGTGCCAGCAGCTTCTATTTCGGGAGCCCCTACGAGCAGTACTTC.

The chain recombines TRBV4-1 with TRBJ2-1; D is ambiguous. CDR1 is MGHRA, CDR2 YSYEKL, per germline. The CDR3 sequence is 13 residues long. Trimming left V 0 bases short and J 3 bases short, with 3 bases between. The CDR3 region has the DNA TGCGCCAGCAGCCAAGAAAGCTACAATGAGCAGTTCTTC. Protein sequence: CASSQESYNEQFF.

The CDR3 spells CASSWGRTDTQYF. The CDR3 DNA is TGTGCCAGCAGCTGGGGTCGCACAGATACGCAGTATTTT. This sequence joins TRBV5-6 and TRBJ2-3, with D unclear. Germline V gives CDR1 SGHDT, CDR2 YYEEEE. The CDR3 runs 13 residues. The V end was cut by 3 bases, the J end by 1 base, with 6 bases between.